A selection of T cell receptor beta chains follows, all from one sample in a study of vaccination and CD4 T cells after COVID-19. No antigen is known for these receptors. TCRdb used MiXCR to reprocess the PCR reads, holding one entry per CDR3 protein. This repertoire shows more than 9,500 distinct CDR3 sequences, 65% to 80% found once; its top ten account for roughly a tenth. The material sequenced was CD4+ T cells from blood, cultured in vitro. Every receptor here comes from a human donor who had recovered from COVID-19. CDR3s include the opening cysteine and the closing phenylalanine or tryptophan. A D gene is named only where the DNA matches it firmly. Clone size is not always given. Where it is, it says once, few, many or a class for expanded clones.

d_call j_call clone_size v_call cdr3_aa cdr3_nt
- TRBJ1-5 - TRBV18 CASSLTNHANNQPQHF TGTGCCAGCTCCCTTACTAATCACGCGAACAATCAGCCCCAGCATTTT
- TRBJ1-2 - TRBV6-1 CASSPGGRPISGYTF TGTGCCAGCAGTCCTGGGGGCCGACCTATATCTGGCTACACCTTC
- TRBJ2-2 - TRBV19 CASSTLGGNTGELFF TGTGCCAGTAGCACCCTTGGGGGTAACACCGGGGAGCTGTTTTTT
- TRBJ1-1 few TRBV12-3/TRBV12-4 CASSFPQGVAKRVTEAFF TGTGCCAGCAGTTTTCCACAGGGCGTCGCGAAGAGGGTCACTGAAGCTTTCTTT
TRBD2 TRBJ2-5 - TRBV9 CASSAEAGVGETQYF TGTGCCAGCAGCGCCGAAGCGGGGGTTGGGGAGACCCAGTACTTC
- TRBJ1-6 - TRBV12-3/TRBV12-4 CASGQLRVNSPLHF TGTGCCAGTGGTCAGCTTAGAGTAAATTCACCCCTCCACTTT
- TRBJ2-1 - TRBV12-2 CASRLVPRSFGQFF TGTGCAAGTCGCTTAGTACCCAGGTCTTTTGGGCAGTTCTTC
- TRBJ2-2 - TRBV7-2 CASSSGTFTGELFF TGTGCCAGCAGCTCGGGGACGTTCACCGGGGAGCTGTTTTTT
TRBD2 TRBJ2-5 - TRBV10-1 CASSPATSAPARETQYF TGCGCCAGCAGCCCCGCCACTAGCGCCCCAGCTCGGGAGACCCAGTACTTC
TRBD1 TRBJ2-3 - TRBV5-1 CASSTGQYTDTQYF TGCGCCAGCAGCACGGGACAGTACACAGATACGCAGTATTTT
- TRBJ1-2 - TRBV4-3 CASSQVGRDYGYTF TGCGCCAGCAGCCAAGTGGGCAGGGACTATGGCTACACCTTC
TRBD1 TRBJ1-1 - TRBV2 CASSAWDRGMAEAFF TGTGCCAGCAGTGCCTGGGACAGGGGGATGGCTGAAGCTTTCTTT
TRBD1 TRBJ2-1 - TRBV6-5 CASSSTGSNEQFF TGTGCCAGCAGTTCGACAGGGAGTAATGAGCAGTTCTTC
- TRBJ1-5 once TRBV20-1 CSARPRTVSNQPQHF TGCAGTGCTAGACCTCGGACAGTTAGCAATCAGCCCCAGCATTTT
- TRBJ2-5 - TRBV7-2 CASSLVRPGSETQYF TGTGCCAGCAGCTTAGTTCGTCCGGGATCGGAGACCCAGTACTTC
TRBD1 TRBJ2-5 - TRBV11-2 CASSFFRTGRETQYF TGTGCCAGCAGCTTCTTCCGGACAGGGAGGGAGACCCAGTACTTC
- TRBJ2-5 - TRBV4-2 CASSQAETQYF TGTGCCAGCAGCCAAGCAGAGACCCAGTACTTC
- TRBJ1-2 few TRBV11-2 CASSLDRAGMCTF TGTGCCAGCAGCTTAGACCGGGCCGGGATGTGCACCTTC
TRBD1 TRBJ1-5 - TRBV19 CASTPGDRGHNQPQHF TGTGCCAGTACTCCGGGGGACAGGGGGCATAATCAGCCCCAGCATTTT
TRBD1 TRBJ2-1 - TRBV20-1 CSARDTGTGIVHEQFF TGCAGTGCTAGAGACACTGGGACAGGGATAGTTCATGAGCAGTTCTTC
TRBD1 TRBJ2-7 - TRBV6-1 CASSQGQRSYEQYF TGTGCCAGCTCCCAGGGACAGAGATCCTACGAGCAGTACTTC
TRBD1 TRBJ1-2 - TRBV11-2 CASSSPTGKEPYGYTF TGTGCCAGCAGCTCCCCGACAGGGAAAGAACCATATGGCTACACCTTC
- TRBJ2-5 - TRBV10-1 CASSETTGRVETQYF TGCGCCAGCAGTGAGACGACAGGGAGGGTTGAGACCCAGTACTTC
TRBD1 TRBJ1-2 - TRBV10-3 CAISESARGLGGYTF TGTGCCATCAGTGAGTCTGCCAGGGGGCTTGGAGGCTACACCTTC
- TRBJ1-1 - TRBV20-1 CSASRDMNTEAFF TGCAGTGCTAGTAGAGATATGAACACTGAAGCTTTCTTT
- TRBJ2-3 - TRBV6-5 CASSYRGPSSTDTQYF TGTGCCAGCAGTTACCGGGGCCCCTCTAGCACAGATACGCAGTATTTT
- TRBJ2-7 - TRBV5-4 CASSKQVGSSYEQYF TGTGCCAGCAGCAAACAGGTGGGCTCCTCCTACGAGCAGTACTTC
- TRBJ1-4 - TRBV10-1 CASSENLNDEKLFF TGCGCCAGCAGTGAGAATCTTAACGATGAAAAACTGTTTTTT
- TRBJ1-3 few TRBV20-1 CSAPPAGVSGNTIYF TGCAGTGCTCCCCCGGCAGGGGTGAGTGGAAACACCATATATTTT
TRBD1 TRBJ1-1 once TRBV7-3 CASSLQPAGGNTEAFF TGTGCCAGCAGCTTACAGCCGGCAGGGGGGAACACTGAAGCTTTCTTT
- TRBJ1-5 - TRBV28 CASSHNRDKLYSNQPQHF TGTGCCAGCAGCCATAACCGGGACAAGCTTTATAGCAATCAGCCCCAGCATTTT
- TRBJ1-1 - TRBV28 CASARAGYTEAFF TGTGCAAGCGCGAGAGCCGGCTACACTGAAGCTTTCTTT
- TRBJ1-4 once TRBV20-1 CSARDRGVGEKLFF TGCAGTGCTAGAGATCGGGGTGTTGGAGAAAAACTGTTTTTT
TRBD1 TRBJ2-2 - TRBV28 CASSFPDRVAGELFF TGTGCCAGCAGTTTCCCGGACAGGGTAGCCGGGGAGCTGTTTTTT
TRBD2 TRBJ2-2 - TRBV6-4 CASSEGLAGVTGELFF TGTGCCAGCAGTGAGGGACTAGCGGGAGTCACCGGGGAGCTGTTTTTT
TRBD1 TRBJ1-5 - TRBV7-2 CASSLNHPTGTSNQPQHF TGTGCCAGCAGCTTAAATCACCCGACAGGGACTAGCAATCAGCCCCAGCATTTT
- TRBJ1-2 - TRBV27 CASRIKGETDYGYTF TGTGCCAGCAGGATTAAAGGAGAGACGGACTATGGCTACACCTTC
TRBD1 TRBJ1-1 - TRBV28 CASSLGSTGGLPFF TGTGCCAGCAGTTTGGGGAGTACAGGGGGCTTGCCTTTCTTT
TRBD1 TRBJ1-5 few TRBV20-1 CSAREGGGFSNQPQHF TGCAGTGCTAGAGAAGGAGGGGGCTTTAGCAATCAGCCCCAGCATTTT
TRBD2 TRBJ2-1 few TRBV10-1 CASSRTSGSVYEQFF TGCGCCAGCAGCAGGACTAGCGGGAGTGTCTATGAGCAGTTCTTC
- TRBJ1-2 - TRBV2 CASKTDGNYGYTF TGTGCCAGCAAAACGGACGGGAACTATGGCTACACCTTC
- TRBJ2-3 - TRBV7-9 CASSLLSPGTDTQYF TGTGCCAGCAGCTTATTGAGTCCAGGCACAGATACGCAGTATTTT
- TRBJ1-5 - TRBV20-1 CSASLKGTVNQPQHF TGCAGTGCTAGCCTTAAGGGAACAGTAAATCAGCCCCAGCATTTT
- TRBJ2-4 - TRBV15 CATSRGQLIAKNIQYF TGTGCCACCAGCCGAGGACAGCTCATAGCCAAAAACATTCAGTACTTC
TRBD2 TRBJ2-1 once TRBV7-2 CASSLTSGGHNEQFF TGTGCCAGCAGCCTAACTAGCGGGGGGCACAATGAGCAGTTCTTC
TRBD1 TRBJ1-5 - TRBV2 CASRDRGGSQPQHF TGTGCCAGCCGGGACAGGGGCGGGAGTCAGCCCCAGCATTTT
TRBD2 TRBJ2-1 - TRBV11-2 CASSLASGLAGAYNEQFF TGTGCCAGCAGCTTAGCTTCTGGACTAGCGGGGGCTTACAATGAGCAGTTCTTC
- TRBJ2-2 few TRBV6-4 CASSDRDTGELFF TGTGCCAGCAGTGACAGGGACACCGGGGAGCTGTTTTTT
- TRBJ1-5 - TRBV10-1 CASSPGRGGNQPQHF TGCGCCAGCAGTCCCGGGCGCGGAGGCAATCAGCCCCAGCATTTT